The sample holds one count of the clone carrying this TCR beta chain. The sample originates from a study of blood T cell repertoires in COVID-19. At the level of the study: Material from acute and convalescent COVID-19 was sourced from the United States, Italy and Spain. T cells, B-cell-depleted T cells, or PBMCs supplied cDNA or gDNA.

Recruited during active infection, patients (from Seattle) were subsequently followed longitudinally. Germline V CDR1 and CDR2: SNHLY, FYNNEI. V lost 3 bases to trimming and J lost 4 bases; unmatched junction nucleotides: 2. The CDR3 covers 13 residues. Clones were read by immunoSEQ multiplex PCR, and TCRdb kept only the in-frame ones, dropping some. This table has 300,000 to 350,000 clones, 75% to 95% appearing once. The specimen sequenced was peripheral blood. This TCR was sampled from a woman in her twenties or thirties with COVID-19, enrolled during active disease. This chain joins TRBV2 and TRBJ2-7; 8 positions agree with TRBD1. The CDR3 region has the DNA TGTGCCAGCAGTGACAGGGGGCTGTACGAGCAGTACTTC. As protein: CASSDRGLYEQYF.